The clone carrying this TCR beta chain was counted ten times or more. This record comes from a study of regulatory T cells in long-lasting Graves disease. CDR3 length: 13 residues. Trimming took 8 bases from V and 6 from J; bases not matched to a gene: 7. Germline lookup yields CDR1 SNHLY and CDR2 FYNNEI. Documented time point: persistent/refractory GD, antithyroid drugs over 5 years with positive TRAb. After RNA was extracted from PBMCs, the TCR library was made from it. In this cohort, patients came from an endocrinology department located in Xi'an, China. Combining iRepertoire HTBI primers with Arm-PCR of CDR3 regions, the authors built TCR beta libraries. One entry per CDR3 protein results from TCRdb running MiXCR on the multiplex PCR reads. Of a few hundred thousand distinct CDR3 sequences in the sample, around 20% were seen once.

This clonotype was sampled from a female donor with Graves disease. This sequence joins TRBV2 and TRBJ1-1, with 9 bases identical to TRBD1. The sample in question was peripheral blood mononuclear cells (PBMCs), obtained when the disease was refractory, from a patient treated with antithyroid drugs. The CDR3 nucleotides read TGTGCCAGCTTGGGACAGGGTATGGCTGAAGCTTTCTTT. It encodes CASLGQGMAEAFF. The full variable domain, rest sourced from reference TRBV2 and TRBJ1-1, is EPEVTQTPSHQVTQMGQEVILRCVPISNHLYFYWYRQILGQKVEFLVSFYNNEISEKSEIFDDQFSVERPDGSNFTLKIRSTKLEDSAMYFCASLGQGMAEAFFGQGTRLTVV.